This T cell receptor (beta chain) appears in the sequencing data of a study of OX40 agonist ivuxolimab in advanced cancers. Study summary: Patients were under 90% male with ages roughly 20 to 80, mean around 58.

TCRdb keeps only in-frame clones here, not all; method: immunoSEQ multiplex PCR. The table has about 32,000 clones, around 87% seen once; the top ten hold roughly 32%. Trimming took 0 bases from V and 3 from J, leaving 12 bases between them. Germline V gene lookup returns CDR1 SGDLS and CDR2 YYNGEE. CDR3 size: 15 residues. This sequence was found in an adult with an advanced solid tumor such as melanoma, head and neck, liver or kidney cancer. V usage is TRBV9 and J usage is TRBJ1-2; maybe TRBD1 (5 bases). This specimen was CD4+ or CD8+ T cells sorted from blood, taken in a trial of the OX40 agonist ivuxolimab. The CDR3 nucleotides read TGTGCCAGCAGCGTAGCTGCTGGCAGGGACTATGGCTACACCTTC. Amino acids: CASSVAAGRDYGYTF.